The clone carrying this T cell receptor beta chain turned up a few times. What it binds is unknown. Other DNA sequences from this sample encode an identical CDR3 as well. Terminally differentiated effector memory CD45RA+ cells were excluded from the naive CD8 cells, which were CD45RO-negative and positively selected for CCR7. Some clones are missing from TCRdb's copy, which holds only in-frame ones; the method was immunoSEQ multiplex PCR. The sample lists approximately 2,200,000 clones, roughly 91% occurring once. The CDR3 is 15 residues long. Trimming left V 1 base short and J 0 bases short, with 10 bases between. Germline V gives CDR1 SEHNR, CDR2 FQNEAQ (reference sequence). These data belong to a study of shared clonotypes between healthy human individuals. Broader study findings: Researchers sampled only blood; tissue repertoires likely differ.

The receptor was isolated from a man between 18 and 29 years old in good health. Some clones in this sample may be carry-over from other donors' samples. Sample: naive CD8+ T cells from PBMCs. The rearrangement links TRBV7-9 to TRBJ2-7; TRBD1 or TRBD2 may be the D gene (5 bases each). This chain's CDR3 is CASSLGGPSSYEQYF. The CDR3 bases are TGTGCCAGCAGCTTAGGGGGACCCAGCTCCTACGAGCAGTACTTC.